This record covers a single TCR beta chain. What it binds is unknown. Germline loops: CDR1 SGHTS, CDR2 YDEGEE. This CDR3 comprises 16 residues. These data come from a study of T cells in localized non-small cell lung cancer. Study findings and constraints: Higher blood T cell density went with longer overall survival. As only one tumor region underwent sequencing, heterogeneity remains possible.

Method: immunoSEQ multiplex PCR; TCRdb's copy keeps in-frame clones and lacks some. The sample contains some 19,000 clones, around 90% of which appear only once. The rearrangement joins TRBV5-8 to TRBJ2-5, with 7 bases matching TRBD1. With the DNA end fitting TRBJ2-7 better, the J assignment may be wrong. The specimen was peripheral blood, collected before any cancer treatment. The TCR comes from a male donor older than 55 with stage I squamous cell lung carcinoma. The CDR3 loop reads CASSLGDRDYSYEQYF. The CDR3 nucleotides read TGTGCCAGCAGCTTGGGAGACAGGGATTACTCCTACGAGCAGTACTTC.